The sequence of this TCR beta chain was determined in a study of Ad26.COV2.S vaccination and SARS-CoV-2 variants. Study results and limitations: Vaccine and placebo groups showed comparable non-spike TCR breadth. Total T cell responses, in the TCR breadth and depth analyses, may have been underestimated. Reported findings describe substantial breadth in spike-specific CD8+ and CD4+ T cell responses following vaccination. Vaccinated individuals (as opposed to placebo recipients) had higher spike-specific TCR breadth.

Profiled with immunoSEQ multiplex PCR; TCRdb holds only in-frame clones, not every one. The data hold 150,000 to 200,000 clones, with around nine tenths observed a single time. Concerning this clone: What it recognizes is unknown.

Germline assignment: CDR1 MNHEY and CDR2 SVGAGI. Deletions cut 5 bases from V and 5 bases from J, with 18 bases between. The CDR3 is 15 residues long. The starting material was peripheral blood, obtained after recovery from COVID-19. This clonotype originated in a human donor who had recovered from COVID-19. This chain uses TRBV6-5 with TRBJ1-1, with D possibly matching TRBD1 (6 bases). CDR3 region: CASSPTSGAVTEAFF. For the CDR3, the DNA is TGTGCCAGCAGTCCTACCTCGGGGGCGGTAACTGAAGCTTTCTTT.